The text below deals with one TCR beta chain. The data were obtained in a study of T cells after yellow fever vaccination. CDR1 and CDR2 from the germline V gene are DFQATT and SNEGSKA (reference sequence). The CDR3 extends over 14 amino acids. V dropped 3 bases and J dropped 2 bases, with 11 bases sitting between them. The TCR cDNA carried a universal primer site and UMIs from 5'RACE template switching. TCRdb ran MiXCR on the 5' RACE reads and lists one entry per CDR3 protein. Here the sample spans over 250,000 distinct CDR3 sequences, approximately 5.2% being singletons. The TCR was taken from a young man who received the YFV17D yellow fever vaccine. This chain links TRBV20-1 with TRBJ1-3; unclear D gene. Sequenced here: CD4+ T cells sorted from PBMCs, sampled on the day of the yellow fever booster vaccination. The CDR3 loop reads CSASSRVAGNTIYF. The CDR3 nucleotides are TGCAGTGCTAGCTCGAGGGTTGCTGGAAACACCATATATTTT.